Each of the 2 T cell receptor beta chains below was sequenced from the same sample in a study of blood T cell repertoires in COVID-19. TCRdb's copy holds only in-frame clones and misses some; the assay was immunoSEQ multiplex PCR. The profile shows around 150,000 clones, roughly nine tenths of them singletons. Input material: peripheral blood. All receptors derive from a man in his 60s with active or convalescent COVID-19.

V gene TRBV18 combines with J gene TRBJ2-5, with D possibly matching TRBD2 (9 bases). CDR3 size: 19 residues. In germline, CDR1 is KGHSH, CDR2 LQKENI. Trimming stripped 4 bases from V and 0 bases from J, with 24 bases between. The CDR3 DNA is TGTGCCAGCTCACGAATCGGACAGGGAAGCGGGGGGCACCAAGAGACCCAGTACTTC. It codes for CASSRIGQGSGGHQETQYF.

The chain uses TRBV5-4 and TRBJ1-6; weak D call: TRBD1 (6 bases). V was cut by 5 bases and J by 3 bases, with 12 bases left in between. There are 15 residues in the CDR3. CDR1 and CDR2 from the germline V gene are SGHNT and YYREEE (reference sequence). CDR3 amino acids: CASRHTGLYNSPLHF. Written as DNA, the CDR3 is TGTGCCAGCAGGCACACAGGGCTCTATAATTCACCCCTCCACTTT.